This T cell receptor (beta chain) was obtained from a study of technical replicates of blood from several donors. Repertoires were generated with immunoSEQ multiplex PCR, while TCRdb's copy carries only in-frame clones and drops some. This table holds about 81,000 clones, roughly 90% found once. The germline CDR1 and CDR2 sequences are SSHAT and FNYEAQ (reference sequence). There are 17 residues in the CDR3. Comments on this clone: Germline is not matched at one junction end, which may reflect a read error.

The sample was T cells isolated from PBMCs. The sequence was collected from a human donor in good health. This chain connects TRBV7-7 to TRBJ2-5, with D maybe TRBD1 (5 bases). For the CDR3, the DNA is TGTGCTAGCAGCTCCTTTACAGGAATTACTATCTCGGAGACCCAGTACTTC. This encodes CASSSFTGITISETQYF.